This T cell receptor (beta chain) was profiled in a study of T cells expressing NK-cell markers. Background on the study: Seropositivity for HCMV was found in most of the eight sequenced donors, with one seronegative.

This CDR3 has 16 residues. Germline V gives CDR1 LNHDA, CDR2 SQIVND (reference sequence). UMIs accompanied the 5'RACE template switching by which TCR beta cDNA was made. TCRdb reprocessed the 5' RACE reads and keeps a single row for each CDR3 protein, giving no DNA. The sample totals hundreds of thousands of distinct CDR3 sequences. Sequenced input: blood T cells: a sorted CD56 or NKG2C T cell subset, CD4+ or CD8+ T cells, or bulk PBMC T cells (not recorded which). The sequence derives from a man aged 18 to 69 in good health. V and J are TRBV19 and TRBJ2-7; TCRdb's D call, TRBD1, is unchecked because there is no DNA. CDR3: CASSIVWDRGVHEQYF.